This paragraph reports one T cell receptor (beta chain). The antigen is unknown. The data stem from a study of pediatric ulcerative colitis. The assay was run at survey level. The assay was immunoSEQ multiplex PCR, and TCRdb's table has in-frame clones only and misses some. Altogether around 68,000 clones are present, about 80% being singletons, with the ten largest covering over 4%. Study observations and caveats: All ulcerative colitis patients, but no controls, carried a couple of rectal clonotypes.

V was clipped by 0 bases and J by 4 bases, with 4 bases between them. The V gene's germline CDR1 is LGHNA and CDR2 YSLEER. This CDR3 comprises 13 residues. The receptor was isolated from a boy aged 5-17 years with moderate ulcerative colitis. The chain couples TRBV4-3 to TRBJ1-3; D gene ambiguous. The sample taken for sequencing was blood. CDR3 DNA: TGCGCCAGCAGCCAAGACCCCGGAAACACCATATATTTT. Its translation: CASSQDPGNTIYF.